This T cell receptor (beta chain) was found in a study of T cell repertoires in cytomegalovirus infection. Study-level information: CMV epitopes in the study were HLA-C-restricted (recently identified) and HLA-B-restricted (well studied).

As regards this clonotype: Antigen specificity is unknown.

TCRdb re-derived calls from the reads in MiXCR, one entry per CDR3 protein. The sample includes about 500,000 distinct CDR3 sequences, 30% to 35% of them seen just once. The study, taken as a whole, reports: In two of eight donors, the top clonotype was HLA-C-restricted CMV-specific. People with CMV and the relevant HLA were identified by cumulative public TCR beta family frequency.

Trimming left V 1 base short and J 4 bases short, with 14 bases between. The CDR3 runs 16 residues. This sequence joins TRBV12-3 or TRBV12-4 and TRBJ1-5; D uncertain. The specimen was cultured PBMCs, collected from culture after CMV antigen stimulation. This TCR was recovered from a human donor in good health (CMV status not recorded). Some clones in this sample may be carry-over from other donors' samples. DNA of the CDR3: TGTGCCAGCAGTTTAGTTTCGACATCCCTTAATCAGCCCCAGCATTTT. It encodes CASSLVSTSLNQPQHF.